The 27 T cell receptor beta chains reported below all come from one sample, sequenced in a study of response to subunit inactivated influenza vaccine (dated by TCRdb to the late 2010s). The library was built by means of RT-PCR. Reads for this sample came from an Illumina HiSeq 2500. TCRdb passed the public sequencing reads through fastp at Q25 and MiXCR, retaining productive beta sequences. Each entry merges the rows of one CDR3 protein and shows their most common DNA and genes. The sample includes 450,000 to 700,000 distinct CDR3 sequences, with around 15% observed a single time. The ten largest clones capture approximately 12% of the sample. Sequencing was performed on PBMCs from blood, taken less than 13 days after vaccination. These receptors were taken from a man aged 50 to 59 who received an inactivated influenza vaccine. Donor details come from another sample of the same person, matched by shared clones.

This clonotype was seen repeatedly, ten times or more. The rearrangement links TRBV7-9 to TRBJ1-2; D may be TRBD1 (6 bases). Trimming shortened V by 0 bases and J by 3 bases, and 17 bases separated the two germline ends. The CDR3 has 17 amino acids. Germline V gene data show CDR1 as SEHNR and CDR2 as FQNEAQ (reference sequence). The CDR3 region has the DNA TGTGCCAGCAGCTTAGCGTGGACCGGGACAATTGACTATGGCTACACCTTC. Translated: CASSLAWTGTIDYGYTF.

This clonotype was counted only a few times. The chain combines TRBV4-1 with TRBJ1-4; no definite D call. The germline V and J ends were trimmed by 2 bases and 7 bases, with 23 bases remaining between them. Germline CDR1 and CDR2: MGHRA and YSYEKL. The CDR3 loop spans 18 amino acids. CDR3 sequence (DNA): TGCGCCAGCAGCCAACCTGTCAGGAGGGCCTCATCAAGTGAAAAACTGTTTTTT. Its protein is CASSQPVRRASSSEKLFF.

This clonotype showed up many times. The CDR3 here is CASSLGSSSYEQYF. In DNA, the CDR3 is TGTGCCAGCAGTTTGGGCTCCAGCTCCTACGAGCAGTACTTC. The rearrangement joins TRBV12-3 or TRBV12-4 to TRBJ2-7; D is ambiguous. Trimming shortened V by 3 bases and J by 0 bases, and 9 bases separated the two germline ends. There are 14 residues in the CDR3.

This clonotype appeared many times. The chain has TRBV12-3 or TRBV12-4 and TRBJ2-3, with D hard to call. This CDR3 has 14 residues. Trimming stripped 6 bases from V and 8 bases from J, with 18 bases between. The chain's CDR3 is CASSPLLGSGTQYF. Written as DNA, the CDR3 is TGTGCCAGCAGCCCCCTCCTTGGGTCGGGTACGCAGTATTTT.

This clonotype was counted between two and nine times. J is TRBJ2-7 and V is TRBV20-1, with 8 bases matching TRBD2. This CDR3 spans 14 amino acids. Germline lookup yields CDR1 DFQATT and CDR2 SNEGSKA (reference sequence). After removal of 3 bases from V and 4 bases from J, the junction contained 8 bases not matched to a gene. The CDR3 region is CSASLAGTQYEQYF. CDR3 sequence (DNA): TGCAGTGCTAGTTTAGCGGGGACCCAATACGAGCAGTACTTC.

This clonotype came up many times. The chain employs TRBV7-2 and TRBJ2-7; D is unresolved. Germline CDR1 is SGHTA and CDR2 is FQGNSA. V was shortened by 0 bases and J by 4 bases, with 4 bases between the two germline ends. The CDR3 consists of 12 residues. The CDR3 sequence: CASSLALYEQYF. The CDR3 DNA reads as TGTGCCAGCAGCTTAGCCCTTTACGAGCAGTACTTC.

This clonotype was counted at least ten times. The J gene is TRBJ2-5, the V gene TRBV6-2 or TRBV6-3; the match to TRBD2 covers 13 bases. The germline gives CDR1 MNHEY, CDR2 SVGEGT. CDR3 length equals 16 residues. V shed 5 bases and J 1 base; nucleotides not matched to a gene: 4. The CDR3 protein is CASSQTSGRAQETQYF. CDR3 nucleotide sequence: TGTGCCAGCAGTCAAACTAGCGGGAGGGCCCAAGAGACCCAGTACTTC.

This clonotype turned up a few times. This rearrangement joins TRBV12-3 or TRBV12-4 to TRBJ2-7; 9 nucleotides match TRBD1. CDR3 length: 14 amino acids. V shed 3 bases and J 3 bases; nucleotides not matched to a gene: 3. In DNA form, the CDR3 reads TGTGCCAGCAGTTTTGCGGACAGGGGCTACGAGCAGTACTTC. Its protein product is CASSFADRGYEQYF.

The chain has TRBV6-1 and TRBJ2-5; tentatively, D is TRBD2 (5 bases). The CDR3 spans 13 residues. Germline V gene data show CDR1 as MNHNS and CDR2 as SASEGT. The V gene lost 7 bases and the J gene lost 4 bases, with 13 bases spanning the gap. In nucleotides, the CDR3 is TGTGCCAGCACCCGCGGGCTCCGAGAGACCCAGTACTTC. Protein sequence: CASTRGLRETQYF.

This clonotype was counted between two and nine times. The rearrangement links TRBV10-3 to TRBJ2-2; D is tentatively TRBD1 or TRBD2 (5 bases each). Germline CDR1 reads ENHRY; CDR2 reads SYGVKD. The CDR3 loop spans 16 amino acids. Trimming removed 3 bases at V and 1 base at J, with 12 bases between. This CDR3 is CAISEYSGRNTGELFF. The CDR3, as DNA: TGTGCCATCAGTGAATATTCGGGGCGGAACACCGGGGAGCTGTTTTTT.

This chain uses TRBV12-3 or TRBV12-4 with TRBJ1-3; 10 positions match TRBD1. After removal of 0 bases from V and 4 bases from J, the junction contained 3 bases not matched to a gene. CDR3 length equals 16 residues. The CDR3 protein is CASSLAGQGNGNTIYF. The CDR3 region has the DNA TGTGCCAGCAGTTTAGCGGGACAGGGGAACGGAAACACCATATATTTT.

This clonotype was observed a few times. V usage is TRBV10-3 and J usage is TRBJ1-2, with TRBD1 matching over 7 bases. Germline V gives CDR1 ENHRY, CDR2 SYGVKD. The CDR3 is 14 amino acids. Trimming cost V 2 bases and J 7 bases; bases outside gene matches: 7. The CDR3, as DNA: TGTGCCATCAGTGAGGTACAGGGGACGGCTGGCTACACCTTC. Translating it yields CAISEVQGTAGYTF.

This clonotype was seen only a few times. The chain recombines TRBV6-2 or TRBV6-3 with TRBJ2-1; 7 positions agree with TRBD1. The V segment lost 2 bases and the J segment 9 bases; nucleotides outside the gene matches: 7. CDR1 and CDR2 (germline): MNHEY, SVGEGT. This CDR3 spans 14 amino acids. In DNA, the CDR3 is TGTGCCAGCAGTTACACGTCGACAGGGATTGAGCAGTTCTTC. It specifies CASSYTSTGIEQFF.

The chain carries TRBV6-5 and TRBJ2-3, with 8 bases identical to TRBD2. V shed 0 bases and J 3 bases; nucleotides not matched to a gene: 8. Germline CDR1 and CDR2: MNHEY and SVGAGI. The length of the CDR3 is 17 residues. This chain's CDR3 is CASSYSFPGGPTDTQYF. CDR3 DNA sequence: TGTGCCAGCAGTTACTCTTTCCCGGGGGGGCCAACAGATACGCAGTATTTT.

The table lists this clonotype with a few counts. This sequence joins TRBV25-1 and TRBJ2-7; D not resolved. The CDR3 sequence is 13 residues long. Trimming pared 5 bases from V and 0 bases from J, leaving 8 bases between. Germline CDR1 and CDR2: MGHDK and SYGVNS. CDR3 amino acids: CASSSALSYEQYF. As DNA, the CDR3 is TGTGCCAGCAGTTCGGCACTCTCCTACGAGCAGTACTTC.

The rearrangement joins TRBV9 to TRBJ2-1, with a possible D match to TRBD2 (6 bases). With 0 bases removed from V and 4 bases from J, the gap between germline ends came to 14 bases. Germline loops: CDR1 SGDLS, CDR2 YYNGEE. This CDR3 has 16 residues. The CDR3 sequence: CASSVDGRSGYNEQFF. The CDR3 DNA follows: TGTGCCAGCAGCGTAGACGGCAGGAGCGGGTACAATGAGCAGTTCTTC.

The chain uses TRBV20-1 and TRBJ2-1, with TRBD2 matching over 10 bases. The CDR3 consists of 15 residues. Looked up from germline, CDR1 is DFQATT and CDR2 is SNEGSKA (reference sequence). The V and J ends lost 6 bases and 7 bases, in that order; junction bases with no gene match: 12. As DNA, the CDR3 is TGCAGTGCCCGCGTCGGGGCTAGCGGGAGAAATGAGCAGTTCTTC. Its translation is CSARVGASGRNEQFF.

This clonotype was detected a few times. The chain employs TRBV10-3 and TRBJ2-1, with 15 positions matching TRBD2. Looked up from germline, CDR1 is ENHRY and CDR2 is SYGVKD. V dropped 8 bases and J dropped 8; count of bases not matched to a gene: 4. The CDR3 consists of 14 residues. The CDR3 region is CAIGTSGGTDEQFF. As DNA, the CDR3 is TGTGCCATCGGGACTAGCGGGGGGACGGATGAGCAGTTCTTC.

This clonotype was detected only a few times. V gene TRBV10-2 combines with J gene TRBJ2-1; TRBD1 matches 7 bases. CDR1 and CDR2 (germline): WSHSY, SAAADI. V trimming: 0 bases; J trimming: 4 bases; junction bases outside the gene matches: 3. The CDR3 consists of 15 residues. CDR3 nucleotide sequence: TGCGCCAGCAGTGAGTCGGGACAGCTGTACAATGAGCAGTTCTTC. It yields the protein CASSESGQLYNEQFF.

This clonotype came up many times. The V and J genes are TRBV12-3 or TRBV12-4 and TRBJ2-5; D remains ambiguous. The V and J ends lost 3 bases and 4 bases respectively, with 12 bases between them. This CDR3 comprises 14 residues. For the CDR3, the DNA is TGTGCCAGCAGTTTTGGGCTAGTCGGAGAGACCCAGTACTTC. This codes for CASSFGLVGETQYF.

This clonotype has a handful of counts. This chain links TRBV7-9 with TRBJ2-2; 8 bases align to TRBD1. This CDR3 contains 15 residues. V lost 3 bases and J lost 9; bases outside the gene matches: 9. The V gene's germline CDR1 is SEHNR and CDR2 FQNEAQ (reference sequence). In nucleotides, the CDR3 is TGTGCCAGCAGCTTTACAGACAGGGGAGTTTGGGAGCTGTTTTTT. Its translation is CASSFTDRGVWELFF. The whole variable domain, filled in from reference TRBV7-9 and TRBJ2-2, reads DTGVSQNPRHKITKRGQNVTFRCDPISEHNRLYWYRQTLGQGPEFLTYFQNEAQLEKSRLLSDRFSAERPKGSFSTLEIQRTEQGDSAMYLCASSFTDRGVWELFFGEGSRLTVL.

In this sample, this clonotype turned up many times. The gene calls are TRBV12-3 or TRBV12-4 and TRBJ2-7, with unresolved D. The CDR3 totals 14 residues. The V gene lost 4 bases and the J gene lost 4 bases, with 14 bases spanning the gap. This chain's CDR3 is CASSSSNWVYEQYF. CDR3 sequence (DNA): TGTGCCAGCAGTTCCTCGAATTGGGTTTACGAGCAGTACTTC.

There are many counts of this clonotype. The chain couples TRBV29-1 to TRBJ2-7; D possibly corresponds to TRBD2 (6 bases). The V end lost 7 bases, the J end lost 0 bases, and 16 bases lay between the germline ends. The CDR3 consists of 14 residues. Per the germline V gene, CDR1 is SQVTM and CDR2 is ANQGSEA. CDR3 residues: CSARRAESSYEQYF. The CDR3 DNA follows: TGCAGCGCCCGGAGGGCGGAGAGCTCCTACGAGCAGTACTTC.

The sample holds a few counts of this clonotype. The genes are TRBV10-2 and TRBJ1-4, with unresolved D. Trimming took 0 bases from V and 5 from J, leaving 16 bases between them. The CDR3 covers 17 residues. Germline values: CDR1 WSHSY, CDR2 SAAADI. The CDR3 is CASSESKGGIGNEKLFF. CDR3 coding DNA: TGCGCCAGCAGTGAGTCGAAAGGAGGGATCGGAAATGAAAAACTGTTTTTT.

Written as DNA, the CDR3 is TGTGCCAGCAGCGCCGGGACAGGGCGAGGGACCGGGGAGCTGTTTTTT. It translates to CASSAGTGRGTGELFF. The rearrangement links TRBV7-2 to TRBJ2-2; 9 bases are shared with TRBD1. CDR3 length: 16 amino acids. Trimming removed 5 bases from V and 5 bases from J; junction bases left unmatched: 9. Per the germline V gene, CDR1 is SGHTA and CDR2 is FQGNSA.

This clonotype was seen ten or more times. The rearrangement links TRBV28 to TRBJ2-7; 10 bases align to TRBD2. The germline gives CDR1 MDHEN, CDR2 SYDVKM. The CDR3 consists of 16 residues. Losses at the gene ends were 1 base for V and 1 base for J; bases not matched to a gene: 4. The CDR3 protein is CASSLSSGRGSYEQYF. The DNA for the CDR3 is TGTGCCAGCAGTTTATCCAGCGGGAGGGGATCCTACGAGCAGTACTTC.

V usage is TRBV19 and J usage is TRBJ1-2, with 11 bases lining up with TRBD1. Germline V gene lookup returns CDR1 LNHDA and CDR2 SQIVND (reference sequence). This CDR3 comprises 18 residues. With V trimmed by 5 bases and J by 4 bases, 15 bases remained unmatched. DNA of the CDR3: TGTGCCAGTAGTGGGTCAGCCGTCGGACAGGGGGCTCTCTATGGCTACACCTTC. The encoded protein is CASSGSAVGQGALYGYTF.